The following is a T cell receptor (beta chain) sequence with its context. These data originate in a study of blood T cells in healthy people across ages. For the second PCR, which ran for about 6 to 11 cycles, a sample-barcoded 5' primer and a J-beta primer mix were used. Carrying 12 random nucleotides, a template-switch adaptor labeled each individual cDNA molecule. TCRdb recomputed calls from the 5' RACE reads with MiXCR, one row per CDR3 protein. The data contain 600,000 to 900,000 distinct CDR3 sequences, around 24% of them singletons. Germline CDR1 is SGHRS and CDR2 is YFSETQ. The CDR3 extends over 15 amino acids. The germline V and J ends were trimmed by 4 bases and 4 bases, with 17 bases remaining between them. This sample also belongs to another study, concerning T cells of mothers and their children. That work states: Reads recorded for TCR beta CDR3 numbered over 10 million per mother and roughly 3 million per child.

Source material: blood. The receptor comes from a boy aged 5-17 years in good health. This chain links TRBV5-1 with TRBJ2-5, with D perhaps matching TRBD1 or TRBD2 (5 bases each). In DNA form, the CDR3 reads TGCGCCAGCAGCCCGGGGACCGTGGGGCCAGAGACCCAGTACTTC. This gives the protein CASSPGTVGPETQYF.